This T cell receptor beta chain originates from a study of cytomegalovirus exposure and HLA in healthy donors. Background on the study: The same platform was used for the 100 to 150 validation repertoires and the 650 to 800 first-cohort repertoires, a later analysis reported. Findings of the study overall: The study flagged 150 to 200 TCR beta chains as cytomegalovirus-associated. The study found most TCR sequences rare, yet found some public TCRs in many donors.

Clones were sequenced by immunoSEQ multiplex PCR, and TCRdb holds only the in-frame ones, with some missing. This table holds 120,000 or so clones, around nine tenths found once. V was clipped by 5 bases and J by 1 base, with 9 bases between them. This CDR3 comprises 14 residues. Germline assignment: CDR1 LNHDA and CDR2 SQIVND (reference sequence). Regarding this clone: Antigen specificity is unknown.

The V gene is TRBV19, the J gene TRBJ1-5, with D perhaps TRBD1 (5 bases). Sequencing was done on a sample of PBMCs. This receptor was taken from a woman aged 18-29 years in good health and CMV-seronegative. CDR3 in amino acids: CASSGRESNQPQHF. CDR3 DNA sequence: TGTGCCAGTAGTGGCAGGGAAAGCAATCAGCCCCAGCATTTT.